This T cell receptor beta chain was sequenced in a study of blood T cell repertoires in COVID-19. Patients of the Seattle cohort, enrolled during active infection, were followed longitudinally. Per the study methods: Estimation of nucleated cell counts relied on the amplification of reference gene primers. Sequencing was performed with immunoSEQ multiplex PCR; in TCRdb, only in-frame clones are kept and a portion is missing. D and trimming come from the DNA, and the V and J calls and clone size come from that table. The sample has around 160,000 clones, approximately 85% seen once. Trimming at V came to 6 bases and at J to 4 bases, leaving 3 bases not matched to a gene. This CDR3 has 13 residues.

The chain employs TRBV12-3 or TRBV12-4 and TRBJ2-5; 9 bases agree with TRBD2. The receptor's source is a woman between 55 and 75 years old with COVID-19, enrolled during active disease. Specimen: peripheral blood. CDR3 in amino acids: CASSASGVETQYF. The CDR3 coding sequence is TGTGCCAGCAGCGCTAGCGGGGTAGAGACCCAGTACTTC.